The clone carrying this TCR beta chain was detected a few times. What it binds is not known. Sample time point: patch test 2, 6 weeks after DPC sensitization. Treatment given: therapeutic diphenylcyclopropenone sensitization with weekly scalp DPC. This record comes from a study of human T cells and chemical hapten exposure. Whole-study results and caveats: The donors suffered from alopecia, so their immune response may not match that of healthy people.

TCRdb reprocessed the RACE reads via MiXCR and lists one record per CDR3 protein. The sample lists some 71,000 distinct CDR3 sequences; about a tenth were seen once. The clonotype was recovered from a woman between 50 and 59 years old with alopecia areata. Some clones in this sample may be carry-over from other donors' samples. The material sequenced was whole blood, taken in connection with sensitization to the hapten diphenylcyclopropenone (DPC).

This chain's CDR3 is CASSPDRYGYTF. The CDR3 DNA follows: TGTGCCAGCAGTCCCGACCGCTATGGCTACACCTTC. This chain links TRBV28 with TRBJ1-2; D unresolved. Per germline, CDR1 MDHEN and CDR2 SYDVKM. V was clipped by 5 bases and J by 4 bases, with 8 bases between them. The CDR3 length is 12 residues.